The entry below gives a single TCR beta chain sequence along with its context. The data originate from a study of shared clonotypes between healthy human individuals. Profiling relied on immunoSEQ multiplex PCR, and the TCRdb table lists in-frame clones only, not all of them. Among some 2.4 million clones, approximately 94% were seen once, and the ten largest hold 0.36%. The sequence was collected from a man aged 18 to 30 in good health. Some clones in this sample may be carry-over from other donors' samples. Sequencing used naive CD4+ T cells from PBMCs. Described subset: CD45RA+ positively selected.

The CDR3 spells CASSEYRGHQKGGYTF. The CDR3 DNA reads TGTGCCAGCAGTGAATATCGGGGACACCAAAAGGGTGGCTACACCTTC. V usage is TRBV2 and J usage is TRBJ1-2, with D possibly matching TRBD1 (6 bases). From germline, CDR1 is SNHLY and CDR2 FYNNEI. V lost 2 bases to trimming and J lost 7 bases, with 20 bases between them. The CDR3 has 16 residues.